The clone carrying this TCR beta chain was counted a few times. This CDR3 region has 14 residues. Germline V gene sequence: CDR1 WSHSY, CDR2 SAAADI. V gave up 9 bases and J gave up 4 bases; unmatched junction bases: 10. As handled by the study authors: Scientists estimated how many nucleated cells there were by amplifying reference gene primers. Repertoires were generated with immunoSEQ multiplex PCR, while TCRdb's copy carries only in-frame clones and drops some. V and J calls and clone size come straight from that table; D and trimming were deduced from the DNA. The data hold around 200,000 clones, with around three quarters observed a single time. The sample comes from a study of blood T cell repertoires in COVID-19. Study summary: The United States, Italy and Spain were the sources of the acute and convalescent COVID-19 samples. T cells, B-cell-depleted T cells, or PBMCs supplied cDNA or gDNA.

The receptor comes from a woman in her 70s with acute or convalescent COVID-19. The sequencing sample was made of peripheral blood. The chain joins TRBV10-2 to TRBJ1-1; 8 nucleotides line up with TRBD1. CDR3 sequence: CARRDRQKGTEAFF. DNA for the CDR3: TGCGCCAGGAGGGACAGGCAAAAGGGCACTGAAGCTTTCTTT.